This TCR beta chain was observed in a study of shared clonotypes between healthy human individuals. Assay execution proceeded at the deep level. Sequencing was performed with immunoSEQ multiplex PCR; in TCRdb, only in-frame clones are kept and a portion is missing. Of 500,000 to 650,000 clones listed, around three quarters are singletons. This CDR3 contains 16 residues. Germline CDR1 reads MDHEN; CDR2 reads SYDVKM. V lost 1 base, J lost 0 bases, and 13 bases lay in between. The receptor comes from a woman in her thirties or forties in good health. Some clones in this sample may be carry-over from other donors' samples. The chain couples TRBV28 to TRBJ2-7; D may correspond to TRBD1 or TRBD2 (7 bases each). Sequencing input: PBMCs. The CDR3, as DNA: TGTGCCAGCAGTTTATCAGGCAGGGGGGGCTCCTACGAGCAGTACTTC. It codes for CASSLSGRGGSYEQYF.